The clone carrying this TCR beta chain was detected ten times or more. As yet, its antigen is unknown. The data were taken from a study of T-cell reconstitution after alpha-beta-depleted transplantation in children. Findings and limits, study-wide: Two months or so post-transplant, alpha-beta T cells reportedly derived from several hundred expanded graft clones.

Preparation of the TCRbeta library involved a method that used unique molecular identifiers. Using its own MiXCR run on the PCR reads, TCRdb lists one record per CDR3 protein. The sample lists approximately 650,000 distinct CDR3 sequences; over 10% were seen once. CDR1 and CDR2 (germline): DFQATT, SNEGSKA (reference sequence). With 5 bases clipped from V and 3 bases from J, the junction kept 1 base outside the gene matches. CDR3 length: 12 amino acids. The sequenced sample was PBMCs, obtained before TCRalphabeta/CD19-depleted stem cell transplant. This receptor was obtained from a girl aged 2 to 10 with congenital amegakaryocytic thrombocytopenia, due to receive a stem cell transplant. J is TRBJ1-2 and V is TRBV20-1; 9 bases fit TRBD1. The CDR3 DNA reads TGCAGTGCTTGGGACAGGGACTATGGCTACACCTTC. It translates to CSAWDRDYGYTF.